This is a list of T cell receptor beta chains from one sample in a study of OX40 agonist ivuxolimab in advanced cancers. The data were produced by immunoSEQ multiplex PCR, yet TCRdb's version contains in-frame clones alone and is incomplete. The table shows about 73,000 clones, with about nine tenths occurring only once. The specimen was CD4+ or CD8+ T cells sorted from blood, collected in a trial of the OX40 agonist ivuxolimab. The receptor set was obtained from an adult with an advanced solid tumor such as melanoma, head and neck, liver or kidney cancer. Each CDR3 is given with its conserved first and last residue. D genes are given only for firm matches. Expanded clones get a size class; other rows say once, few or many, or leave the size out.

V	D	size	J	CDR3	DNA
TRBV2	.	.	TRBJ2-7	CASSDSISYEQYF	TGTGCCAGCAGTGACAGCATATCCTACGAGCAGTACTTC
TRBV5-6	.	.	TRBJ1-1	CASSLDRNTEAFF	TGTGCCAGCAGCTTGGACAGGAACACTGAAGCTTTCTTT
TRBV10-3	TRBD1	.	TRBJ2-1	CATSGGAGYEQFF	TGTGCCACTTCAGGGGGCGCAGGCTATGAGCAGTTCTTC
TRBV9	TRBD2	.	TRBJ2-1	CASGGWTSRDEQFF	TGTGCCAGCGGGGGTTGGACTAGCCGGGATGAGCAGTTCTTC
TRBV7-2	.	medium-sized	TRBJ2-7	CASSYTDEQYF	TGTGCCAGCAGCTACACAGACGAGCAGTACTTC
TRBV21-1	.	once	TRBJ1-5	CASSTPVLQPQHF	TGTGCCAGCAGCACCCCAGTCTTGCAGCCCCAGCATTTT
TRBV5-1	.	once	TRBJ2-1	CASSDDTPYNEQFF	TGCGCCAGCAGCGATGATACGCCTTACAATGAGCAGTTCTTC
TRBV4-1	TRBD2	.	TRBJ2-3	CASSQDGRLAFDTQYF	TGCGCCAGCAGCCAAGACGGTCGACTAGCGTTTGATACGCAGTATTTT
TRBV28	TRBD1	.	TRBJ1-1	CASFGTETKGLNTEAFF	TGTGCCAGCTTCGGGACAGAGACTAAGGGATTGAACACTGAAGCTTTCTTT
TRBV28	.	.	TRBJ2-7	CASCAAGASYEQYF	TGTGCCAGCTGTGCGGCAGGGGCGTCCTACGAGCAGTACTTC
TRBV27	.	.	TRBJ2-7	CASSFRSSYEQYF	TGTGCCAGCAGTTTTCGGAGCTCCTACGAGCAGTACTTC
TRBV27	.	.	TRBJ1-1	CASSPNGALEAFF	TGTGCCAGCAGTCCGAACGGGGCTCTTGAAGCTTTCTTT
TRBV28	.	.	TRBJ2-5	CASSFRQGGETQYF	TGTGCCAGCAGTTTCCGGCAGGGGGGTGAGACCCAGTACTTC
TRBV7-3	.	.	TRBJ2-1	CASTSKFGDNEQFF	TGTGCCAGCACCTCCAAATTTGGGGACAATGAGCAGTTCTTC
TRBV10-1	.	.	TRBJ1-1	CASSDGGEAFF	TGCGCCAGCAGTGATGGGGGTGAAGCTTTCTTT
TRBV6-1	.	once	TRBJ1-2	CASSESFPPGSRSGGYTF	TGTGCCAGCAGTGAATCCTTCCCTCCGGGATCCCGAAGCGGTGGCTACACCTTC
TRBV19	TRBD2	.	TRBJ2-1	CASSIMSAGGQNEQFF	TGTGCCAGTAGTATAATGTCGGCGGGGGGGCAGAATGAGCAGTTCTTC
TRBV5-8	.	.	TRBJ1-3	CASSFGGSGNTIYF	TGTGCCAGCAGCTTTGGGGGCTCTGGAAACACCATATATTTT
TRBV5-5	.	.	TRBJ2-7	CASSLGDYEQYF	TGTGCCAGCAGCTTGGGTGATTACGAGCAGTACTTC
TRBV10-3	.	.	TRBJ2-6	CAIPGVGANVLTF	TGTGCCATCCCTGGGGTCGGGGCCAACGTCCTGACTTTC
TRBV7-9	TRBD2	.	TRBJ2-3	CASSLPIGLGLSTDTQYF	TGTGCCAGCAGCTTACCCATTGGACTAGGGCTAAGCACAGATACGCAGTATTTT
TRBV5-8	.	.	TRBJ2-7	CASSLVVASDSYEQYF	TGTGCCAGCAGCTTGGTGGTGGCTAGCGACTCCTACGAGCAGTACTTC
TRBV10-2	.	.	TRBJ2-1	CGMSESLVDNEQFF	TGCGGCATGTCAGAAAGCTTAGTGGACAATGAGCAGTTCTTC
TRBV27	.	.	TRBJ1-2	CASSSGGYGYTF	TGTGCCAGTAGTTCTGGGGGCTATGGCTACACCTTC
TRBV7-9	.	.	TRBJ2-7	CASSLARRTGYEQYF	TGTGCCAGCAGCTTAGCGAGGAGAACAGGCTACGAGCAGTACTTC
TRBV5-1	.	.	TRBJ2-7	CASTTGTFGNEQYF	TGCGCCAGCACGACCGGGACCTTTGGAAACGAGCAGTACTTC
TRBV5-5	.	.	TRBJ2-7	CASSWTESYEQYF	TGTGCCAGCAGCTGGACAGAATCCTACGAGCAGTACTTC
TRBV28	.	.	TRBJ2-7	CASSSRLRPYEQYF	TGTGCCAGCAGTTCGCGACTTCGCCCCTACGAGCAGTACTTC
TRBV4-2	.	.	TRBJ2-7	CASSLRTNDNYEQYF	TGTGCCAGCAGCCTCCGCACAAATGATAACTACGAGCAGTACTTC
TRBV5-5	.	.	TRBJ2-7	CASSLESGAFYEQYF	TGTGCCAGCAGCTTGGAGTCTGGGGCCTTCTACGAGCAGTACTTC
TRBV6-1	.	.	TRBJ2-1	CASSESGRYNEQFF	TGTGCCAGCAGTGAGTCCGGGAGATACAATGAGCAGTTCTTC
TRBV10-3	.	.	TRBJ2-7	CAISEVLLEQYF	TGTGCCATCAGTGAGGTCCTCCTCGAGCAGTACTTC
TRBV19	TRBD1	once	TRBJ2-4	CASSAAPGQVNIQYF	TGTGCCAGTAGTGCTGCCCCGGGACAGGTCAACATTCAGTACTTC
TRBV19	TRBD2	.	TRBJ2-3	CASRGGRSVADTQYF	TGTGCCAGTAGAGGCGGGAGGAGTGTGGCAGATACGCAGTATTTT
TRBV19	.	.	TRBJ2-7	CASSTTQGQTPFYEQYF	TGTGCCAGTAGTACGACACAGGGTCAGACCCCCTTCTACGAGCAGTACTTC
TRBV2	TRBD1	.	TRBJ1-5	CASSERVRGTGQPQHF	TGTGCCAGCAGTGAAAGGGTCAGGGGGACTGGGCAGCCCCAGCATTTT
TRBV7-6	.	.	TRBJ2-1	CASSQTGVEQFF	TGTGCCAGCAGCCAAACCGGGGTAGAGCAGTTCTTC
TRBV20-1	.	few	TRBJ1-5	CSARDGPPQHF	TGCAGTGCCAGGGATGGCCCGCCCCAGCATTTT
TRBV13	.	.	TRBJ2-1	CATHLSTDYPNEQFF	TGTGCCACCCATTTATCGACGGACTACCCCAATGAGCAGTTCTTC
TRBV30	.	few	TRBJ1-1	CAWSVSGMNTEAFF	TGTGCCTGGAGTGTTTCTGGGATGAACACTGAAGCTTTCTTT
TRBV19	TRBD1	.	TRBJ2-5	CASRDRGQETQYF	TGTGCCAGTAGGGACAGGGGGCAAGAGACCCAGTACTTC
TRBV5-5	TRBD1	.	TRBJ2-7	CASSSKQGAAYEQYF	TGTGCCAGCAGCTCCAAACAGGGGGCGGCCTACGAGCAGTACTTC
TRBV7-8	TRBD1	.	TRBJ2-1	CASSLVGQSYNEQFF	TGTGCCAGCAGCTTAGTGGGACAGAGCTACAATGAGCAGTTCTTC
TRBV5-1	TRBD2	.	TRBJ2-1	CASSFPDTTSGGNEQFF	TGCGCCAGCAGCTTTCCCGATACGACTAGCGGGGGAAATGAGCAGTTCTTC
TRBV27	TRBD2	.	TRBJ2-7	CASSLWGGSSYEQYF	TGTGCCAGCAGTTTATGGGGCGGGAGCTCCTACGAGCAGTACTTC
TRBV14	TRBD2	.	TRBJ2-3	CASSLSGASTDTQYF	TGTGCCAGCAGCCTTAGCGGGGCTAGCACAGATACGCAGTATTTT
TRBV7-3	.	.	TRBJ2-3	CASSLTGTPTDTQYF	TGTGCCAGCAGCTTAACGGGGACTCCCACAGATACGCAGTATTTT